This T cell receptor (beta chain) derives from a study of shared clonotypes between healthy human individuals. Looking at the study overall: With ages of 18 to 49, the donors were two women and a few men.

Produced via immunoSEQ multiplex PCR; TCRdb's table is partial and in-frame only. This sample yields over a million clones, of which about 70% are seen a single time; roughly 1.5% belongs to the top ten. V shed 8 bases and J 4 bases; nucleotides not matched to a gene: 9. The CDR3 runs to 14 residues. CDR1 GTSNPN and CDR2 SVGIG come from the germline V gene (reference sequence). This TCR was recovered from a man between 18 and 29 years old in good health. The rearrangement links TRBV30 to TRBJ1-5; 9 bases match TRBD1. Specimen: memory CD4+ T cells sorted from blood. Subset specified: CD45RA-negative fraction. CDR3 nucleotide sequence: TGTGCCCCTAAGACAGGGGGGGGGAATCAGCCCCAGCATTTT. It codes for CAPKTGGGNQPQHF.